The source of this TCR beta chain is a study of shared clonotypes between healthy human individuals. Profiling relied on immunoSEQ multiplex PCR, and the TCRdb table lists in-frame clones only, not all of them. The sample lists about 340,000 clones; over 70% were seen once. This CDR3 has 14 amino acids. Germline assignment: CDR1 ENHRY and CDR2 SYGVKD. V gave up 3 bases and J gave up 4 bases, with 13 bases separating them. Study outcomes and limitations: In a few donors, around 5% of naive CD4 clonotypes appeared in common. Rarefaction revealed incomplete sorted-subset sequencing despite large depth.

The donor population consisted of healthy HIV-negative adults with no recent acute infections or vaccinations. Turning to this clone: Its antigen is undetermined.

The material sequenced was memory CD4+ T cells sorted from blood. The subset: CD45RA-negative fraction. The chain links TRBV10-3 to TRBJ2-7; tentatively, D is TRBD1 (5 bases). The TCR sequence derives from a man aged 25 to 40 in good health. The CDR3 protein is CAISDTGQTYEQYF. The CDR3 coding sequence is TGTGCCATCAGTGACACAGGCCAGACATACGAGCAGTACTTC.